Presented here are 23 T cell receptor beta chains from one specimen sequenced in a study of CD8+ T cells in alopecia areata. cDNA reverse transcribed from extracted RNA served as the sequencing template. TCRdb's table, derived via immunoSEQ multiplex PCR, lists solely in-frame clones and lacks some. The table includes roughly 140,000 clones, 45% to 60% detected once. The input for sequencing was CD4+ T cells sorted from blood, taken at week 0. These receptors all come from a human donor with alopecia areata.

As DNA, the CDR3 is TGTGCCAGCAGTCAGGATAGCGGGCGGCATGAGCAGTTCTTC. Its protein is CASSQDSGRHEQFF. V gene TRBV6-5 combines with J gene TRBJ2-1; 7 nucleotides agree with TRBD2. Germline lookup yields CDR1 MNHEY and CDR2 SVGAGI. This CDR3 has 14 residues. Trimming took 5 bases from V and 8 from J; bases not matched to a gene: 9.

This clone appeared a few times. The chain has TRBV18 and TRBJ2-7; D perhaps matches TRBD1 (6 bases). Trimming shortened V by 6 bases and J by 4 bases, and 7 bases separated the two germline ends. Germline CDR1 reads KGHSH; CDR2 reads LQKENI. This CDR3 is 11 amino acids long. The CDR3 region is CASSTGYEQYF. For the CDR3, the DNA is TGTGCCAGCTCTACAGGGTACGAGCAGTACTTC.

This chain uses TRBV5-6 with TRBJ2-1, with 14 bases that match TRBD2. V trimming: 3 bases; J trimming: 8 bases; junction bases outside the gene matches: 4. The CDR3 is 15 residues long. The germline V gene encodes CDR1 SGHDT and CDR2 YYEEEE. The CDR3 loop reads CASSSGLAGAYEQFF. In DNA, the CDR3 is TGTGCCAGCAGCTCGGGACTAGCGGGAGCTTATGAGCAGTTCTTC.

J is TRBJ2-7 and V is TRBV7-9; 8 bases align to TRBD1. J lost 6 bases, V lost 7 bases, and 8 bases had no gene match. Per germline, CDR1 SEHNR and CDR2 FQNEAQ (reference sequence). This CDR3 is 13 amino acids long. The CDR3 region is CASTRGQATEQYF. The CDR3 nucleotides read TGTGCCAGCACCAGGGGGCAGGCAACCGAGCAGTACTTC.

This sequence joins TRBV18 and TRBJ2-7, with a weak D call TRBD2 (5 bases). V lost 0 bases, J lost 2 bases, and 8 bases lay in between. CDR3 length: 14 amino acids. In germline, CDR1 is KGHSH, CDR2 LQKENI. This chain's CDR3 is CASSPPGATYEQYF. The CDR3 bases are TGTGCCAGCTCACCACCGGGAGCCACCTACGAGCAGTACTTC.

This chain connects TRBV5-1 to TRBJ2-3; 8 bases map to TRBD2. V gave up 4 bases and J gave up 4 bases; unmatched junction bases: 5. This CDR3 comprises 14 residues. The germline V gene encodes CDR1 SGHRS and CDR2 YFSETQ. This chain's CDR3 is CASSPIGGADTQYF. The CDR3 DNA is TGCGCCAGCAGCCCGATCGGGGGGGCAGATACGCAGTATTTT. The whole variable domain, remainder taken from reference TRBV5-1 and TRBJ2-3, is KAGVTQTPRYLIKTRGQQVTLSCSPISGHRSVSWYQQTPGQGLQFLFEYFSETQRNKGNFPGRFSGRQFSNSRSEMNVSTLELGDSALYLCASSPIGGADTQYFGPGTRLTVL.

The chain combines TRBV6-6 with TRBJ2-3, with 9 bases fitting TRBD1. The CDR3 contains 16 residues. The germline V gene has CDR1 MNHNY and CDR2 SVGAGI (reference sequence). The J segment lost 5 bases and the V segment lost 7 bases, leaving 13 bases of the junction unmatched. The CDR3 DNA reads TGTGCCAGCACCGGTGGGGGGACAGGGTTCATAGATACGCAGTATTTT. Its translation is CASTGGGTGFIDTQYF.

This clone turned up a few times. The chain uses TRBV19 and TRBJ1-5; D is possibly TRBD1 (6 bases). This CDR3 comprises 15 residues. The V and J ends lost 5 bases and 4 bases respectively, with 15 bases between them. Germline-derived CDR1 and CDR2 are LNHDA and SQIVND (reference sequence). For the CDR3, the DNA is TGTGCCAGTAGTCCCGCAGGGGTTAGGAATCAGCCCCAGCATTTT. Translating it yields CASSPAGVRNQPQHF.

The chain's CDR3 is CAWSGTGGRVQFF. CDR3 nucleotide sequence: TGTGCCTGGAGTGGGACAGGGGGAAGAGTGCAGTTCTTC. V and J are TRBV30 and TRBJ2-1; 10 positions agree with TRBD1. V lost 1 base to trimming and J lost 12 bases; unmatched junction nucleotides: 6. The CDR3 is made up of 13 amino acids. CDR1 GTSNPN and CDR2 SVGIG come from the germline V gene (reference sequence).

The chain recombines TRBV5-6 with TRBJ2-5; D is perhaps TRBD1 (7 bases). This CDR3 region has 13 residues. V shed 2 bases and J shed 5 bases, with 10 bases lying between them. CDR1 is SGHDT and CDR2 is YYEEEE in the germline V gene. The CDR3 is CASSFAGGETQYF. The CDR3 coding sequence is TGTGCCAGCAGCTTTGCAGGGGGGGAGACCCAGTACTTC.

This chain links TRBV5-4 with TRBJ2-7, with 12 bases matching TRBD1. With 4 bases clipped from V and 6 bases from J, the junction kept 8 bases outside the gene matches. The CDR3 contains 15 residues. Germline V lookup: CDR1 SGHNT, CDR2 YYREEE (reference sequence). The CDR3 sequence is CASSRRDRGHLEQYF. CDR3 DNA sequence: TGTGCCAGCAGCAGACGGGACAGGGGGCATCTCGAGCAGTACTTC.

This clone showed up just a few times. The rearrangement joins TRBV5-6 to TRBJ2-5, with 13 bases that match TRBD2. Germline values: CDR1 SGHDT, CDR2 YYEEEE. The length of the CDR3 is 15 residues. Trimming took 3 bases from V and 4 from J; bases not matched to a gene: 3. CDR3 protein: CASSSGLAGLETQYF. In DNA, the CDR3 is TGTGCCAGCAGCTCGGGACTAGCGGGATTAGAGACCCAGTACTTC. Together with reference TRBV5-6 and TRBJ2-5, the CDR3 gives the full variable domain: DAGVTQSPTHLIKTRGQQVTLRCSPKSGHDTVSWYQQALGQGPQFIFQYYEEEERQRGNFPDRFSGHQFPNYSSELNVNALLLGDSALYLCASSSGLAGLETQYFGPGTRLLVL.

The chain employs TRBV7-3 and TRBJ2-6, with 10 bases lining up with TRBD1. Germline CDR1 SGHTA, CDR2 FQGTGA. This CDR3 region has 20 residues. The V and J ends lost 5 bases and 3 bases, in that order; junction bases with no gene match: 16. CDR3: CASSALPGQGSSSGANVLTF. CDR3 DNA: TGTGCCAGCAGCGCACTCCCGGGACAGGGGAGTTCAAGTGGGGCCAACGTCCTGACTTTC.

The chain is built from TRBV28 and TRBJ1-2; the match to TRBD1 covers 9 bases. Trimming removed 3 bases from V and 4 bases from J; junction bases left unmatched: 0. The germline V gene encodes CDR1 MDHEN and CDR2 SYDVKM. CDR3 length: 13 residues. DNA for the CDR3: TGTGCCAGCAGTTTGACAGGGGGCTATGGCTACACCTTC. Encoded protein: CASSLTGGYGYTF.

This clone was counted only a few times. The J gene is TRBJ2-2, the V gene TRBV14; D unresolved. This CDR3 contains 16 residues. V was cut by 4 bases and J by 0 bases, with 12 bases left in between. Per the germline V gene, CDR1 is SGHDN and CDR2 is FVKESK. CDR3 protein: CASSLNAAANTGELFF. The CDR3 bases are TGTGCCAGCAGCCTTAATGCGGCTGCGAACACCGGGGAGCTGTTTTTT.

The V and J genes are TRBV29-1 and TRBJ2-1, with TRBD2 matching over 8 bases. The CDR3 totals 14 residues. Per germline, CDR1 SQVTM and CDR2 ANQGSEA. V shed 7 bases and J 8 bases; nucleotides not matched to a gene: 13. The CDR3 is CSESQREREDEQFF. CDR3 nucleotides: TGCAGCGAAAGTCAGCGGGAGAGGGAGGATGAGCAGTTCTTC.

The table lists this clone with a few counts. The genes are TRBV9 and TRBJ2-3, with TRBD1 matching over 9 bases. CDR1 SGDLS and CDR2 YYNGEE come from the germline V gene. J was trimmed by 2 bases and V by 7 bases; bases with no gene match: 14. CDR3 length equals 17 residues. The CDR3 region has the DNA TGTGCCAGCTCGGGGACAGGGAGGGTCGCGGCCACAGATACGCAGTATTTT. Translating gives CASSGTGRVAATDTQYF.

This clone was counted between two and nine times. The chain uses TRBV29-1 and TRBJ1-5; TRBD1 matches 7 bases. The ends lost 4 bases at V and 0 bases at J; junction bases unmatched: 3. This CDR3 spans 14 amino acids. Looked up from germline, CDR1 is SQVTM and CDR2 is ANQGSEA. CDR3 residues: CSVGEGASNQPQHF. CDR3 DNA sequence: TGCAGCGTTGGGGAGGGGGCTAGCAATCAGCCCCAGCATTTT. Full variable domain (outside the CDR3, taken from reference TRBV29-1 and TRBJ1-5): SAVISQKPSRDICQRGTSLTIQCQVDSQVTMMFWYRQQPGQSLTLIATANQGSEATYESGFVIDKFPISRPNLTFSTLTVSNMSPEDSSIYLCSVGEGASNQPQHFGDGTRLSIL.

The chain couples TRBV4-2 to TRBJ2-1; no clear D gene. Germline V gene sequence: CDR1 LGHNA, CDR2 YNFKEQ. Trimming shortened V by 0 bases and J by 4 bases, and 10 bases separated the two germline ends. The CDR3 sequence is 15 residues long. CDR3 sequence: CASSQDKAEYNEQFF. CDR3 in DNA: TGTGCCAGCAGCCAAGATAAGGCAGAATACAATGAGCAGTTCTTC.

The chain has TRBV10-3 and TRBJ2-5, with 7 bases identical to TRBD2. V shed 7 bases, J shed 1 base, and the junction held 6 bases outside the gene matches. CDR1 is ENHRY, CDR2 SYGVKD, per germline. The CDR3 length is 14 residues. The CDR3 region has the DNA TGTGCCATCAAGGTCACTAGCGCCCAAGAGACCCAGTACTTC. This translates into CAIKVTSAQETQYF.

The rearrangement uses TRBV7-9 and TRBJ1-1; 7 positions agree with TRBD1. The CDR3 spans 16 residues. Germline V gives CDR1 SEHNR, CDR2 FQNEAQ (reference sequence). The junction had 7 bases not matched to a gene; V was cut back by 3 bases and J by 0 bases. Here the CDR3 DNA reads TGTGCCAGCAGCTTGGGGCCGGGACAGATGAACACTGAAGCTTTCTTT. This translates into CASSLGPGQMNTEAFF.

This clone has only one observation. The gene calls are TRBV2 and TRBJ2-7; D unclear. Trimming left V 7 bases short and J 3 bases short, with 7 bases between. CDR1 SNHLY and CDR2 FYNNEI come from the germline V gene. The CDR3 consists of 11 residues. The CDR3 region has the DNA TGTGCCAGCACCCCCAGCTACGAGCAGTACTTC. It yields the protein CASTPSYEQYF. Supplemented by reference TRBV2 and TRBJ2-7, the full variable domain reads EPEVTQTPSHQVTQMGQEVILRCVPISNHLYFYWYRQILGQKVEFLVSFYNNEISEKSEIFDDQFSVERPDGSNFTLKIRSTKLEDSAMYFCASTPSYEQYFGPGTRLTVT.

This clone has a handful of counts. The rearrangement uses TRBV5-1 and TRBJ1-1, with D unclear. The CDR3 spans 15 residues. With 0 bases removed from V and 1 base from J, the gap between germline ends came to 10 bases. Per germline, CDR1 SGHRS and CDR2 YFSETQ. The CDR3 loop reads CASSLDVIPNTEAFF. The CDR3 DNA is TGCGCCAGCAGCTTGGACGTCATCCCGAACACTGAAGCTTTCTTT.